This TCR beta chain emerged from a study of human T cells and chemical hapten exposure. Study summary: Small differences in pooled library volume mainly drove the variation in TCR yields per sample.

Points from the study as a whole: TCRs exceeding a frequency of 1 in 1000 stayed unchanged under DPC sensitization.

Sample time point: healthy volunteer bleed at 6 weeks. Researchers extracted total RNA from unfractionated whole blood. TCRdb fed the RACE reads into MiXCR, producing one record per CDR3 protein. The table has around 80,000 distinct CDR3 sequences, about 8.6% seen once. The CDR3 is 14 amino acids. Germline V gene lookup returns CDR1 SGHVS and CDR2 FNYEAQ. The junction had 2 bases not matched to a gene; V was cut back by 1 base and J by 4 bases. This clonotype was found many times. The antigen is undetermined. The sequencing sample was made of whole blood. The TCR comes from a male donor in good health. Some clones in this sample may be carry-over from other donors' samples. V is TRBV7-6 and J is TRBJ2-3; TRBD1 matches at 7 bases. CDR3 region: CASSLDRGADTQYF. CDR3 sequence (DNA): TGTGCCAGCAGCTTAGACAGGGGCGCAGATACGCAGTATTTT. Combining the CDR3 with reference TRBV7-6 and TRBJ2-3 gives the whole variable domain GAGVSQSPRYKVTKRGQDVALRCDPISGHVSLYWYRQALGQGPEFLTYFNYEAQQDKSGLPNDRFSAERPEGSISTLTIQRTEQRDSAMYRCASSLDRGADTQYFGPGTRLTVL.